These 18 T cell receptor beta chains came from one sample sequenced in a study of T cell repertoires in cytomegalovirus infection. Their cognate antigens are unknown. TCRdb re-analysed the reads in MiXCR, keeping a single row per CDR3 protein. The sample has approximately 770,000 distinct CDR3 sequences; under 35% are singletons. Sequenced here: cultured CD8+ T cells from PBMCs, sampled from culture after CMV antigen stimulation. These receptors were collected from a human donor in good health (CMV status not recorded). Some clones in this sample may be carry-over from other donors' samples.

The chain recombines TRBV2 with TRBJ2-7, with a tentative D call TRBD2 (6 bases). V shed 8 bases and J shed 2 bases, with 16 bases lying between them. This CDR3 has 14 residues. The germline gives CDR1 SNHLY, CDR2 FYNNEI. CDR3 in amino acids: CASGGLGETYEQYF. The CDR3 DNA sequence: TGTGCCAGCGGAGGGCTGGGGGAAACCTACGAGCAGTACTTC.

The chain employs TRBV19 and TRBJ1-2, with TRBD1 matching over 7 bases. The length of the CDR3 is 17 residues. J was trimmed by 5 bases and V by 5 bases; bases with no gene match: 17. Germline lookup yields CDR1 LNHDA and CDR2 SQIVND (reference sequence). CDR3 loop: CASSLPIPGQSTYGYTF. The DNA of the CDR3 is TGTGCCAGTAGTTTACCCATACCGGGACAGAGTACTTATGGCTACACCTTC. Complete variable domain (other parts from reference TRBV19 and TRBJ1-2): DGGITQSPKYLFRKEGQNVTLSCEQNLNHDAMYWYRQDPGQGLRLIYYSQIVNDFQKGDIAEGYSVSREKKESFPLTVTSAQKNPTAFYLCASSLPIPGQSTYGYTFGSGTRLTVV.

CDR3 amino acids: CSARDTQVLATQYF. The DNA for the CDR3 is TGCAGTGCTAGAGATACTCAGGTTCTGGCGACCCAGTACTTC. The gene calls are TRBV20-1 and TRBJ2-5, with D uncertain. Trimming left V 0 bases short and J 7 bases short, with 15 bases between. Germline V lookup: CDR1 DFQATT, CDR2 SNEGSKA (reference sequence). The CDR3 totals 14 residues.

The chain has TRBV12-3 or TRBV12-4 and TRBJ1-1; TRBD1 might be the D (5 bases). Trimming took 7 bases from V and 6 from J, leaving 18 bases between them. This CDR3 has 14 residues. CDR3 protein: CASNPSPGASEAFF. The CDR3 DNA follows: TGTGCCAGCAATCCTAGTCCCGGGGCCTCTGAAGCTTTCTTT.

The J gene is TRBJ1-2, the V gene TRBV2; TRBD1 matches at 7 bases. There are 14 residues in the CDR3. Trimming took 6 bases from V and 3 from J; bases not matched to a gene: 7. CDR1 and CDR2 (germline): SNHLY, FYNNEI. CDR3: CASRTGRLDYGYTF. The CDR3 DNA reads as TGTGCCAGCAGGACAGGGAGATTGGACTATGGCTACACCTTC.

The chain employs TRBV2 and TRBJ2-1, with TRBD2 as a possible D gene (5 bases). The germline V gene encodes CDR1 SNHLY and CDR2 FYNNEI. The CDR3 is made up of 16 amino acids. Deletions cut 8 bases from V and 4 bases from J, with 21 bases between. This CDR3 reads CASSRREQRPYNEQFF. Written as DNA, the CDR3 is TGTGCCAGCTCCAGAAGGGAGCAGAGACCTTACAATGAGCAGTTCTTC.

This clonotype has a handful of counts. V is TRBV7-3 and J is TRBJ1-2; D ambiguous. Germline CDR1 is SGHTA and CDR2 is FQGTGA. The CDR3 is 16 residues long. Trimming left V 3 bases short and J 3 bases short, with 17 bases between. The CDR3 is CASSLVESRRDYGYTF. DNA of the CDR3: TGTGCCAGCAGCTTGGTTGAAAGTAGAAGGGACTATGGCTACACCTTC.

The chain joins TRBV20-1 to TRBJ2-3; maybe TRBD1 (6 bases). Germline CDR1 is DFQATT and CDR2 is SNEGSKA (reference sequence). With 3 bases removed from V and 4 bases from J, the gap between germline ends came to 26 bases. The CDR3 is 18 amino acids. The CDR3 region is CSASDAGGVRLRADTQYF. CDR3 DNA: TGCAGTGCTAGCGACGCTGGGGGCGTCCGTCTTCGGGCAGATACGCAGTATTTT.

This clonotype was observed a few times. The rearrangement links TRBV6-1 to TRBJ2-4; D may match TRBD1 or TRBD2 (5 bases each). Looked up from germline, CDR1 is MNHNS and CDR2 is SASEGT. CDR3 length equals 14 residues. Trimming pared 3 bases from V and 6 bases from J, leaving 12 bases between. This chain's CDR3 is CASSDWGKGNIQYF. In nucleotides, the CDR3 is TGTGCCAGCAGTGACTGGGGGAAGGGAAACATTCAGTACTTC.

The J gene is TRBJ1-2, the V gene TRBV7-9; D gene unclear. Germline V gene data show CDR1 as SEHNR and CDR2 as FQNEAQ (reference sequence). The CDR3 spans 14 residues. The ends were cut back, 3 bases at V and 0 bases at J, with 8 bases in the middle. The CDR3 DNA reads as TGTGCCAGCAGCTTGGGATACACTAACTATGGCTACACCTTC. This gives the protein CASSLGYTNYGYTF.

The chain is built from TRBV5-4 and TRBJ2-1, with D unresolved. From germline, CDR1 is SGHNT and CDR2 YYREEE (reference sequence). The V end lost 3 bases, the J end lost 8 bases, and 9 bases lay between the germline ends. This CDR3 has 12 residues. In DNA, the CDR3 is TGTGCCAGCAGCTCCGAGCTGGATGAGCAGTTCTTC. As protein: CASSSELDEQFF.

V gene TRBV7-9 combines with J gene TRBJ1-2; D not resolved. Germline V gene data show CDR1 as SEHNR and CDR2 as FQNEAQ (reference sequence). The CDR3 length is 12 residues. With 5 bases removed from V and 12 bases from J, the gap between germline ends came to 16 bases. The CDR3 nucleotides are TGTGCCAGCAGCGACTTGAAGGACCAGGACACCTTC. Its protein product is CASSDLKDQDTF.

This clonotype was recorded at least ten times. The rearrangement joins TRBV12-3 or TRBV12-4 to TRBJ1-1; D possibly corresponds to TRBD1 (5 bases). The V and J ends lost 5 bases and 3 bases respectively, with 13 bases between them. The CDR3 is 14 residues long. CDR3 residues: CASSRTLGDTEAFF. The CDR3 nucleotides are TGTGCCAGCAGTCGGACCTTAGGGGACACTGAAGCTTTCTTT.

This clonotype was seen only a few times. This rearrangement joins TRBV9 to TRBJ2-5, with D perhaps assigned TRBD1 or TRBD2 (5 bases each). CDR1 SGDLS and CDR2 YYNGEE come from the germline V gene. Trimming removed 4 bases at V and 5 bases at J, with 21 bases between. The CDR3 has 16 amino acids. CDR3 bases: TGTGCCAGCAGCCCCCGGAAGGTTGGGTGGGGGGAGACCCAGTACTTC. It translates to CASSPRKVGWGETQYF.

This clonotype has a handful of counts. The chain joins TRBV9 to TRBJ2-3, with D possibly matching TRBD2 (5 bases). Germline V CDR1 and CDR2: SGDLS, YYNGEE. The ends were cut back, 0 bases at V and 5 bases at J, with 16 bases in the middle. This CDR3 is built from 16 residues. For the CDR3, the DNA is TGTGCCAGCAGCGTAGATGGAGGAGCGGCTGGAGATACGCAGTATTTT. It is translated as CASSVDGGAAGDTQYF. The complete variable domain, with remaining parts taken from reference TRBV9 and TRBJ2-3, reads DSGVTQTPKHLITATGQRVTLRCSPRSGDLSVYWYQQSLDQGLQFLIQYYNGEERAKGNILERFSAQQFPDLHSELNLSSLELGDSALYFCASSVDGGAAGDTQYFGPGTRLTVL.

The V and J genes are TRBV11-1 and TRBJ2-7; possible D gene TRBD1, 6 bases. This CDR3 has 15 amino acids. V lost 3 bases and J lost 5, with 17 bases in between. The germline gives CDR1 SGHAT, CDR2 FQDESV (reference sequence). Here the CDR3 reads CASSFPTRGLNEQYF. CDR3 DNA sequence: TGTGCCAGCAGCTTCCCCACCAGGGGTTTGAACGAGCAGTACTTC.

V and J are TRBV20-1 and TRBJ2-7, with D perhaps matching TRBD1 (6 bases). The length of the CDR3 is 14 residues. Germline CDR1 is DFQATT and CDR2 is SNEGSKA (reference sequence). V was pared by 6 bases and J by 2 bases, with 17 bases between. CDR3 nucleotides: TGCAGTGCACCCCGTCAGGGGCCAGCCTACGAGCAGTACTTC. Translating gives CSAPRQGPAYEQYF.

The chain combines TRBV2 with TRBJ1-2; D unresolved. CDR3 length: 16 residues. Deletions cut 2 bases from V and 7 bases from J, with 20 bases between. Germline CDR1 reads SNHLY; CDR2 reads FYNNEI. CDR3 nucleotides: TGTGCCAGCAGTGAAATCCCGCAACTATCAACGGGTGGCTACACCTTC. Protein: CASSEIPQLSTGGYTF.